This entry is about one T cell receptor (beta chain). The data were obtained in a study of blood T cell repertoires in COVID-19. In the authors' methods: Amplification of reference gene primers provided the estimated nucleated cell counts. Clones were read by immunoSEQ multiplex PCR, and TCRdb kept only the in-frame ones, dropping some. V and J calls and clone size are given by that table; D and trimming were obtained from the DNA. The data contain roughly 320,000 clones, approximately 91% of them singletons. From germline, CDR1 is SGHVS and CDR2 FQNEAQ. V dropped 3 bases and J dropped 1; count of bases not matched to a gene: 8. The length of the CDR3 is 17 residues.

The J gene is TRBJ2-3, the V gene TRBV7-8, with 9 bases fitting TRBD2. Sequenced sample: PBMCs or T cells enriched from blood (not recorded which). This TCR was recovered from a woman under 40 who had been exposed to COVID-19. CDR3 loop: CASSLGRGGPRTDTQYF. CDR3 in DNA: TGTGCCAGCAGCTTGGGGCGGGGGGGTCCCCGCACAGATACGCAGTATTTT.